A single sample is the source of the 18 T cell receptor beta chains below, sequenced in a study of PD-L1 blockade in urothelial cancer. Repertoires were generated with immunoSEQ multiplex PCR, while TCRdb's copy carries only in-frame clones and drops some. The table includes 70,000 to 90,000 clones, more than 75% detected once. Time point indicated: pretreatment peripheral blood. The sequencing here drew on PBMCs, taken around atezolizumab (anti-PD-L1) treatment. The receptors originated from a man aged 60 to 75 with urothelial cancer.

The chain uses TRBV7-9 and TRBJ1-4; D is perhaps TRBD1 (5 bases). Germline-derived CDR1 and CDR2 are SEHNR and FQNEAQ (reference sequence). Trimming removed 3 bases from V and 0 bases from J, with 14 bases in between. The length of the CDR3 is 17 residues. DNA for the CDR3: TGTGCCAGCAGCTTGACAGAAGCCCTTGCAACTAATGAAAAACTGTTTTTT. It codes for CASSLTEALATNEKLFF.

The CDR3 region has the DNA TGTGCCACCGAGGGGACAGGGGGTTACGAGCAGTACTTC. It specifies CATEGTGGYEQYF. This chain uses TRBV10-3 with TRBJ2-7; TRBD1 aligns across 11 bases. This CDR3 is 13 amino acids long. Unmatched junction bases numbered 6, after V lost 10 bases and J lost 4 bases. CDR1 and CDR2 from the germline V gene are ENHRY and SYGVKD.

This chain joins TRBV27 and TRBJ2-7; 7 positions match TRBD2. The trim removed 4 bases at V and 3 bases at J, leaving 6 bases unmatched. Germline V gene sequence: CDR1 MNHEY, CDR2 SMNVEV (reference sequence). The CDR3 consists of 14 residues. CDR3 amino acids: CASSSSGDFYEQYF. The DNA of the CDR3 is TGTGCCAGCAGTTCCAGCGGGGATTTCTACGAGCAGTACTTC.

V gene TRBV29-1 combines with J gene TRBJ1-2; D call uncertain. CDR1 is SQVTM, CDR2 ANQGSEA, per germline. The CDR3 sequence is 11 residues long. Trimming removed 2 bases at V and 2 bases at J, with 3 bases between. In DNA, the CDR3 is TGCAGCGTTGAACTGAACTATGGCTACACCTTC. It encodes CSVELNYGYTF.

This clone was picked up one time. CDR3 nucleotides: TGTGCCAGCAGCGTAGGGCAGGATTTATATGGCTACACCTTC. It translates to CASSVGQDLYGYTF. This chain uses TRBV9 with TRBJ1-2; D not resolved. The CDR3 contains 14 residues. Trimming removed 0 bases from V and 5 bases from J, with 11 bases in between. Germline values: CDR1 SGDLS, CDR2 YYNGEE. Supplemented by reference TRBV9 and TRBJ1-2, the full variable domain reads DSGVTQTPKHLITATGQRVTLRCSPRSGDLSVYWYQQSLDQGLQFLIQYYNGEERAKGNILERFSAQQFPDLHSELNLSSLELGDSALYFCASSVGQDLYGYTFGSGTRLTVV.

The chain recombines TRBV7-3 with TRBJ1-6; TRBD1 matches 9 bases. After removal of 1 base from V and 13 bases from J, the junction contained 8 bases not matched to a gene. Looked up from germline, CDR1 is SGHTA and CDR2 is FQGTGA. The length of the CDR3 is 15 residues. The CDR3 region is CASSLMGTGISPLHF. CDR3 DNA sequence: TGTGCCAGCAGCTTAATGGGGACAGGGATTAGCCCCCTCCACTTT. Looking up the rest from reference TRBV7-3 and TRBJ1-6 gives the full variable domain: GAGVSQTPSNKVTEKGKYVELRCDPISGHTALYWYRQSLGQGPEFLIYFQGTGAADDSGLPNDRFFAVRPEGSVSTLKIQRTERGDSAVYLCASSLMGTGISPLHFGNGTRLTVT.

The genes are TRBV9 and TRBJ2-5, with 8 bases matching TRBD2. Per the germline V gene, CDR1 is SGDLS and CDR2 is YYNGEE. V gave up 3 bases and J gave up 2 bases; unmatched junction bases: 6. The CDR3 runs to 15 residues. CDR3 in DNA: TGTGCCAGCAGCGCAGCGGGGGCCTTACAAGAGACCCAGTACTTC. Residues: CASSAAGALQETQYF.

The CDR3 sequence: CASSTGTGAYEQYF. The CDR3 nucleotides read TGTGCCAGCAGTACCGGGACGGGAGCCTACGAGCAGTACTTC. The chain couples TRBV27 to TRBJ2-7; D is perhaps TRBD2 (6 bases). The CDR3 totals 14 residues. The V gene lost 5 bases and the J gene lost 2 bases, with 13 bases spanning the gap. Germline CDR1 MNHEY, CDR2 SMNVEV (reference sequence).

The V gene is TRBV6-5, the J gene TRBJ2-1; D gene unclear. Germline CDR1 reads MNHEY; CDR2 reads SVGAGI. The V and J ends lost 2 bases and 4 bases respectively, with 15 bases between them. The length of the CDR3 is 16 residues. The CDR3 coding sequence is TGTGCCAGCAGTTACCTAGGTTCAACAACATACAATGAGCAGTTCTTC. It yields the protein CASSYLGSTTYNEQFF.

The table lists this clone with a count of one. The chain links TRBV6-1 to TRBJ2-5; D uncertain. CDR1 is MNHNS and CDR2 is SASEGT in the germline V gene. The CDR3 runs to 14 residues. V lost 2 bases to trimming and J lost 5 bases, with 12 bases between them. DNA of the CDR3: TGTGCCAGCAGTGAACAACGAGAGTGGGAGACCCAGTACTTC. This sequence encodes CASSEQREWETQYF.

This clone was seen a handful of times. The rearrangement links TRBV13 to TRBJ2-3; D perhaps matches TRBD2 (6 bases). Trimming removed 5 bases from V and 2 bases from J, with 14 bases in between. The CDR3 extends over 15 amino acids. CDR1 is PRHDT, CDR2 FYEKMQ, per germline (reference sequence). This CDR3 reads CASSTYGGTTDTQYF. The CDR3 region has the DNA TGTGCCAGCAGCACCTACGGGGGTACCACAGATACGCAGTATTTT.

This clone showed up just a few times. This chain's CDR3 is CAWSVRPGRQPQHF. The CDR3 DNA reads TGTGCCTGGAGTGTTAGGCCAGGGCGCCAGCCCCAGCATTTT. The V and J genes are TRBV30 and TRBJ1-5, with D perhaps TRBD1 (5 bases). The ends were cut back, 0 bases at V and 7 bases at J, with 13 bases in the middle. The germline CDR1 and CDR2 sequences are GTSNPN and SVGIG (reference sequence). The CDR3 spans 14 residues. Combining the CDR3 with reference TRBV30 and TRBJ1-5 gives the whole variable domain SQTIHQWPATLVQPVGSPLSLECTVEGTSNPNLYWYRQAAGRGLQLLFYSVGIGQISSEVPQNLSASRPQDRQFILSSKKLLLSDSGFYLCAWSVRPGRQPQHFGDGTRLSIL.

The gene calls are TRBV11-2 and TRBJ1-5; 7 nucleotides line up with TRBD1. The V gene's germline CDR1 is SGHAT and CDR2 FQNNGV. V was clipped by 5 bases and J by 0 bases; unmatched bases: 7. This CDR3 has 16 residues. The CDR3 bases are TGTGCCAGCAGCCCTCGGACAGGCCTTAGCAATCAGCCCCAGCATTTT. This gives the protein CASSPRTGLSNQPQHF.

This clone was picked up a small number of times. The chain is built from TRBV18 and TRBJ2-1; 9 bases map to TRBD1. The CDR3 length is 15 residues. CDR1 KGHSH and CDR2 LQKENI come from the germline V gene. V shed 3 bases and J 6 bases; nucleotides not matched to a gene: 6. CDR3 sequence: CASSPGQGRGNEQFF. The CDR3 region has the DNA TGTGCCAGCTCACCGGGACAGGGACGCGGCAATGAGCAGTTCTTC.

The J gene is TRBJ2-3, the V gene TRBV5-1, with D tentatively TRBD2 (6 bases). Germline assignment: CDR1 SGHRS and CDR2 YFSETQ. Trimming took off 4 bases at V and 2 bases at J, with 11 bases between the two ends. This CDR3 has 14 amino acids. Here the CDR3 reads CASSGGLYTDTQYF. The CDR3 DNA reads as TGCGCCAGCAGCGGGGGACTTTACACAGATACGCAGTATTTT.

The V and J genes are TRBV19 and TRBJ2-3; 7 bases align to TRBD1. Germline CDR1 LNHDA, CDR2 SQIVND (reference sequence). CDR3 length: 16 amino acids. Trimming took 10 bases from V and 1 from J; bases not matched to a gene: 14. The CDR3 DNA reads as TGTGCCACCAAAGCCCAGTCCCAGGGGGGCACAGATACGCAGTATTTT. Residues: CATKAQSQGGTDTQYF.

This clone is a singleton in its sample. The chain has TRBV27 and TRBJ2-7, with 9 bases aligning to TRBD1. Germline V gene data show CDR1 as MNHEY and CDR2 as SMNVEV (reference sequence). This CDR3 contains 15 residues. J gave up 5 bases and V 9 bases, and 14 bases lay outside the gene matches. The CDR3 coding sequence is TGTGCCAGTCACCCACTCCGGGACAGGGTCGACGAGCAGTACTTC. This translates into CASHPLRDRVDEQYF.

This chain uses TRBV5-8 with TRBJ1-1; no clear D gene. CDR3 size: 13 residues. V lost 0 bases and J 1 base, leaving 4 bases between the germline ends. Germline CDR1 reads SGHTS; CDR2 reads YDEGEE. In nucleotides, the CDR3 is TGTGCCAGCAGCTTGGCCTGGAACACTGAAGCTTTCTTT. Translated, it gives CASSLAWNTEAFF.